Below are 10 T cell receptor beta chains sequenced from a single sample in a study of shared clonotypes between healthy human individuals. Repertoires were generated with immunoSEQ multiplex PCR, while TCRdb's copy carries only in-frame clones and drops some. The sample includes about 1 million clones, around 76% of them seen just once. The sample taken for sequencing was memory CD4+ T cells sorted from blood. Subset denoted: CD45RA-negative fraction. All receptors come from a man aged 18 to 30 in good health.

The chain couples TRBV7-8 to TRBJ2-5; tentative D call: TRBD2 (6 bases). The CDR3 runs 14 residues. Trimming shortened V by 5 bases and J by 5 bases, and 15 bases separated the two germline ends. In germline, CDR1 is SGHVS, CDR2 FQNEAQ. CDR3 loop: CASSLRESGETQYF. Written as DNA, the CDR3 is TGTGCCAGCAGCCTCCGGGAGTCCGGGGAGACCCAGTACTTC.

This clone came up a few times. The V call is TRBV27, the J call TRBJ1-6; D is uncertain. Germline lookup yields CDR1 MNHEY and CDR2 SMNVEV (reference sequence). Deletions cut 7 bases from V and 10 bases from J, with 17 bases between. The CDR3 runs to 14 residues. CDR3 region: CASTPGRQSSPLHF. The CDR3 DNA is TGTGCCAGCACCCCCGGACGCCAATCATCACCCCTCCACTTT.

This clone was counted a single time. A much bigger clone sits one base away, suggesting this may be a read error. J is TRBJ1-5 and V is TRBV5-8; 8 nucleotides agree with TRBD1. The V gene's germline CDR1 is SGHTS and CDR2 YDEGEE. Losses at the gene ends were 2 bases for V and 7 bases for J; bases not matched to a gene: 5. The length of the CDR3 is 14 residues. CDR3 sequence (DNA): TGTGCCAGCAGCTTCGGCAGGGGGCGGCAGCCCCAGCATTTT. Its protein product is CASSFGRGRQPQHF.

The chain joins TRBV7-9 to TRBJ2-1; TRBD2 matches 7 bases. The junction had 15 bases not matched to a gene; V was cut back by 5 bases and J by 8 bases. Germline V lookup: CDR1 SEHNR, CDR2 FQNEAQ (reference sequence). The CDR3 consists of 16 residues. The CDR3 sequence: CASSPQPRLAPHEQFF. In nucleotides, the CDR3 is TGTGCCAGCAGCCCACAGCCTAGACTAGCCCCCCATGAGCAGTTCTTC.

V is TRBV30 and J is TRBJ2-5; 10 nucleotides agree with TRBD2. The CDR3 is 17 amino acids. The V gene end was trimmed by 4 bases and the J gene end by 4 bases; junction bases not matched to a gene: 15. CDR1 is GTSNPN, CDR2 SVGIG, per germline (reference sequence). This CDR3 is CAWTRAGSGRATETQYF. The CDR3 coding sequence is TGTGCCTGGACTAGAGCGGGAAGCGGGAGGGCCACAGAGACCCAGTACTTC.

The J gene is TRBJ2-2, the V gene TRBV7-9, with TRBD1 matching over 9 bases. Germline loops: CDR1 SEHNR, CDR2 FQNEAQ (reference sequence). The CDR3 is 17 residues long. V shed 4 bases, J shed 4 bases, and the junction held 10 bases outside the gene matches. CDR3 DNA sequence: TGTGCCAGCAGCTCCTCCGGGACAGGGACGAGCACCGGGGAGCTGTTTTTT. As protein: CASSSSGTGTSTGELFF.

The chain couples TRBV10-3 to TRBJ2-3, with TRBD2 matching 8 bases. Looked up from germline, CDR1 is ENHRY and CDR2 is SYGVKD. The CDR3 is made up of 14 amino acids. V lost 6 bases to trimming and J lost 6 bases; unmatched junction nucleotides: 8. CDR3 DNA: TGTGCCATCAGGCCAGGTAGCGGGGCGGATACGCAGTATTTT. Protein sequence: CAIRPGSGADTQYF.

This sequence joins TRBV5-1 and TRBJ1-5; 7 nucleotides line up with TRBD1. Trimming took 2 bases from V and 7 from J; bases not matched to a gene: 6. The germline gives CDR1 SGHRS, CDR2 YFSETQ. The CDR3 covers 14 residues. CDR3 sequence reads: CASSFQGEGQPQHF. The CDR3, as DNA: TGCGCCAGCAGCTTCCAGGGGGAAGGACAGCCCCAGCATTTT.

The rearrangement links TRBV10-1 to TRBJ2-1; 9 bases are shared with TRBD2. The CDR3 contains 16 residues. CDR1 and CDR2 (germline): WNHNN, SYGVQD (reference sequence). The trim removed 3 bases at V and 4 bases at J, leaving 7 bases unmatched. This chain's CDR3 is CASSEGSGRGYNEQFF. The CDR3, as DNA: TGCGCCAGCAGTGAAGGTAGCGGGAGAGGATACAATGAGCAGTTCTTC.

DNA of the CDR3: TGCGCCAGCAGCTGGGTGGGACTTAATGAAAAACTGTTTTTT. Its protein is CASSWVGLNEKLFF. This chain joins TRBV5-1 and TRBJ1-4; perhaps TRBD1 as D (5 bases). Trimming left V 3 bases short and J 4 bases short, with 10 bases between. Germline V gene sequence: CDR1 SGHRS, CDR2 YFSETQ. CDR3 length: 14 residues.